This T cell receptor beta chain was retrieved from a study of cytomegalovirus exposure and HLA in healthy donors. Primers for the PCR totalled 60 Vbeta and 13 Jbeta. Measured with immunoSEQ multiplex PCR; TCRdb has only the in-frame clones, and not every one. The table shows approximately 180,000 clones, with approximately 80% occurring only once. The CDR3 has 14 amino acids. The rearrangement joins TRBV21-1 to TRBJ2-5; whether TRBD2, the table's D call, matches the DNA was not checked. TRBV21-1 represents a pseudogene. The TCR was taken from a man aged 25 to 40 in good health and CMV-seropositive. Sequencing was done on a sample of PBMCs. For the CDR3, the DNA is TGTGCCAGCAGCAACCGACTAGGCCAAGAGACCCAGTACTTC. Residues: CASSNRLGQETQYF.